The entry below describes one T cell receptor beta chain. No antigen is known for it. Germline loops: CDR1 SGHAT, CDR2 FQNNGV. Trimming shortened V by 1 base and J by 0 bases, and 9 bases separated the two germline ends. The CDR3 covers 15 residues. The data stem from a study of OX40 agonist ivuxolimab in advanced cancers. Study outcomes and limitations: In a subset of nonresponders, normalized T-cell clonal expansion was also low.

Clones were read by immunoSEQ multiplex PCR, and TCRdb kept only the in-frame ones, dropping some. The sample lists around 60,000 clones; around 93% were seen once. The rearrangement links TRBV11-2 to TRBJ1-1, with D hard to call. This receptor was obtained from an adult with an advanced solid tumor such as melanoma, head and neck, liver or kidney cancer. Sequencing used CD4+ or CD8+ T cells sorted from blood, obtained in a trial of the OX40 agonist ivuxolimab. In nucleotides, the CDR3 is TGTGCCAGCAGCTTAGGTGTGCCTCTGAACACTGAAGCTTTCTTT. Amino acid sequence: CASSLGVPLNTEAFF.